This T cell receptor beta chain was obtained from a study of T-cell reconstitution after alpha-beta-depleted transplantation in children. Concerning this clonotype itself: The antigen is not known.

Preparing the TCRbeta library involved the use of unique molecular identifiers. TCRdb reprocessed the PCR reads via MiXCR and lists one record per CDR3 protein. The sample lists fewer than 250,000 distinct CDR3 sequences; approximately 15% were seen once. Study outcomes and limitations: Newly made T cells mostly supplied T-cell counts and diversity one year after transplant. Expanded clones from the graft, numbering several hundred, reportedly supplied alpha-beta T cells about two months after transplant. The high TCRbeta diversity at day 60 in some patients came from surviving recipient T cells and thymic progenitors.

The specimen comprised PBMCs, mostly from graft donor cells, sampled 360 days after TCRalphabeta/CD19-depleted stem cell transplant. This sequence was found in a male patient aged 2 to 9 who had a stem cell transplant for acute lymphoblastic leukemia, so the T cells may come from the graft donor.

The CDR3 sequence: CASSPEGTVQETQYF. The CDR3 region has the DNA TGTGCCAGCAGCCCCGAGGGGACCGTACAAGAGACCCAGTACTTC. The rearrangement joins TRBV4-2 to TRBJ2-5, with D perhaps assigned TRBD1 or TRBD2 (5 bases each). Germline CDR1 reads LGHNA; CDR2 reads YNFKEQ. Trimming took off 4 bases at V and 2 bases at J, with 14 bases between the two ends. This CDR3 has 15 amino acids.